One T cell receptor beta chain is described in this entry. Nominal health characterized the donors when sampled, though unrecorded immune exposures were likely. These data belong to a study of cytomegalovirus exposure and HLA in healthy donors. Germline V lookup: CDR1 SEHNR, CDR2 FQNEAQ (reference sequence). The CDR3 consists of 14 residues. The V gene lost 3 bases and the J gene lost 0 bases, with 6 bases spanning the gap. Both 60 Vbeta primers and 13 Jbeta primers went into the PCR. Assay used: immunoSEQ multiplex PCR; TCRdb lists only in-frame clones, some missing. The data contain about 190,000 clones, 60% to 80% of them singletons.

The source material was PBMCs. The chain joins TRBV7-9 to TRBJ1-3; a possible D gene is TRBD1 (5 bases). This receptor was identified in a woman aged 18-29 years in good health and CMV-seronegative. CDR3 residues: CASSFQGSGNTIYF. In nucleotides, the CDR3 is TGTGCCAGCAGCTTTCAGGGCTCTGGAAACACCATATATTTT. Full variable domain (outside the CDR3, taken from reference TRBV7-9 and TRBJ1-3): DTGVSQNPRHKITKRGQNVTFRCDPISEHNRLYWYRQTLGQGPEFLTYFQNEAQLEKSRLLSDRFSAERPKGSFSTLEIQRTEQGDSAMYLCASSFQGSGNTIYFGEGSWLTVV.